The present T cell receptor beta chain was sequenced within a study of cytomegalovirus exposure and HLA in healthy donors (dated by TCRdb to about 2017). About the investigation overall: An earlier analysis of 587 of the donors reported about 290 Gb of sequence data and 117 million unique TCR beta sequences from about 180 million T cells. Approximately 300 gigabases of sequencing data and approximately 93 million unique TCR sequences were included in an early release covering around 600 HLA-typed donors. Among the 398 genotyped donors, approximately 76% belonged to the genetic ancestry cluster associated with self-reported Caucasian donors. The study aimed to test whether signatures of past pathogen exposure could be identified by cataloging public T cell receptors. The study profiled the T cell repertoires of more than 500 subjects by immunosequencing and related them to cytomegalovirus serostatus. Along with the roughly 700-subject first cohort, a separate validation cohort of over a hundred different subjects was used. To predict cytomegalovirus infection status, the study combined high-throughput TCR immunosequencing, statistical association of individual TCRs with disease status, and machine learning. A later analysis re-analyzed previously published TCR beta repertoires from 500 to 700 donors and added high-resolution HLA genotyping to study TCR occurrence patterns. Rather than using new phenotypic data, the later analysis identified candidate immune exposures from TCR beta sequences and from how often those sequences occurred across donors. An earlier analysis of fewer than 750 of the donors used high-throughput TCR beta sequencing to judge whether each TCR beta V gene segment behaved as functional or pseudogenic. Alongside the repertoire data, information on donor age, sex, ethnicity and CMV serostatus was compiled. In a later genetic analysis, genome-wide SNP genotypes for 398 of the 666 donors were used, and that subset was treated as a discovery cohort. All discovery cohort repertoires had been generated using a single sequencing platform. HLA typing covered class I and class II loci at four-digit resolution. Typing coverage varied by locus: roughly 620-640 donors for A, B, C, DRB1 and DQB1; under 550 for DQA1; approximately 570 for DPA1; around 450 for DPB1. About five DR-DQ haplotypes were treated as single units for association and clustering because of strong linkage in the cohort. Among about 360 genotyped donors of the cohort, an average of about 240,000 unique TCR beta nucleotide sequences were sequenced per donor, roughly 20% of them non-productive. What the study reported, not specific to this receptor: The cohort was sequenced for TCR beta chains only, and without alpha or paired-chain data the features that could be detected were limited. The sequencing pipeline was judged likely to have produced a cluster of highly shared sequence variants as a technical artifact. For the cohort, immune exposure information was limited to CMV serostatus. Compared with the approximately 700-donor mean, donors in an Asian-associated ancestry cluster had fewer N-insertions in productive TCRs, according to a later genetic analysis. Cytomegalovirus status was reported to be diagnosed by the classifier with high specificity and sensitivity in both the original and validation cohorts. A further reported finding was that TCR beta sequences accurately predicted the HLA-A and HLA-B alleles for most subjects in the first cohort. A later analysis associated 16,951 TCR beta sequences with specific HLA alleles at a false discovery rate of 0.05. Linkage disequilibrium might explain the correlated functional status among segregating V segments, but an unknown experimental factor could not be excluded. In a later analysis, most CMV-associated TCR beta chains were found to appear HLA-restricted, with HLA associations seemingly driven largely by CMV exposure. Roughly 15 rarely observed V segments, including chromosome 9 orphons, were excluded from the earlier analysis of about 600 of the donors because counts were too low. Because the 87-base-pair reads could not distinguish some IMGT-functional V segments, including TRBV6-2 and TRBV6-3, those segments were excluded. Because HLA typing was missing for some donors at each locus, association tests included only the typed subset. Presence/absence analyses assumed roughly uniform sequencing depth across donors, an assumption that may not hold. According to the authors, the approach could potentially be generalized to other disease states and immunological phenotypes. Several of the top co-occurrence clusters appeared to be linked to parvovirus B19, influenza, CMV and Epstein-Barr virus, according to a later analysis. A few of the identified cytomegalovirus-associated TCR beta chains were confirmed in vitro to be specific for cytomegalovirus antigens. In a later analysis, TCR association rates were found to vary across HLA loci, with the most associated TCRs seen for DRB1 alleles and the fewest for HLA-C alleles. When HLA alleles, especially DR and DQ, strongly co-occurred, attributing TCR associations to individual alleles was difficult. In a later genetic analysis, a missense DCLRE1C variant was associated with V-gene and J-gene trimming of TCR beta chains, and the association was replicated in an independent cohort. In the study, about 150 TCR beta chains were listed as associated with cytomegalovirus. Most TCR sequences were observed very rarely across donors, whereas some public TCRs were present in many individuals. An earlier analysis of approximately 590 of the donors showed that most TCR beta V segments appeared in productive rearrangements either about 90% or about 30% of the time, which broadly matched IMGT annotations. A later analysis found that HLA-associated TCR beta chains were more clonally expanded and had lower generation probabilities than equally common non-associated chains.

Libraries were built with the immunoSEQ multiplex PCR assay. A mixture of 60 forward primers for TCR Vbeta segments and 13 reverse primers for TCR Jbeta segments was used in the multiplex PCR. The CDR3 region of rearranged TCR beta genes was amplified from genomic DNA with a multiplex PCR assay. Amplified TCR beta libraries were sequenced as 87-base-pair reads on the Illumina HiSeq System. The paper's processing steps were these. In a later analysis, 80 million or so unique TCR beta chains were counted across the 650 to 700 repertoires, and approximately 11 million of these chains were shared by at least two donors. A nearest-neighbor algorithm error-corrected the raw reads and collapsed the reads into unique sequences, merging closely related sequences to remove PCR and sequencing errors. To assign V, D and J gene segments, CDR3 sequences were aligned to IMGT reference sequences. For a sequence to be retained, at least a six-nucleotide match to both a V gene segment and a J gene segment was required. Rearrangements were called productive when the CDR3 lacked stop codons and stayed in frame with V and J; all others were non-productive. Following IMGT convention, CDR3 was defined as the stretch from the second conserved V-encoded cysteine up to the conserved J-encoded phenylalanine. The earlier analysis of fewer than 750 of the donors excluded sequences that lacked an unambiguous match to a single V gene segment. An earlier analysis of roughly 590 of the donors called V segments functional above 56.7% productive rearrangements and segregating when the between-donor standard deviation exceeded 5%. To diagnose cytomegalovirus status from the catalog of TCR beta chain sequences, a statistical classification framework was built. A later analysis assigned V and J genes by comparing TCR nucleotide sequences with IMGT/GENE-DB human TR gene sequences. Using the TCRdist pipeline, a later analysis assigned CDR3 sequences along with most-parsimonious VDJ recombination scenarios. In a later analysis, every TCR beta chain was defined by the combination of its CDR3 amino acid sequence and its V-gene family, and reads without a unique V-gene family were dropped. As a way to deal with suspected cross-contamination and a sequencing artifact, a later analysis dropped roughly 620 nucleotide sequences that were highly shared and had low generation probability. In a later analysis, a clonal expansion index for each public chain was calculated from normalized within-repertoire ranks of inferred template counts. A later analysis computed generation probabilities with a VDJ recombination model fitted to out-of-frame rearrangements, and checked the results against IGoR. In a later analysis, TCR-TCR, TCR-HLA and TCR-CMV co-occurrence was scored with hypergeometric tests, and a repertoire-size bias correction was applied to TCR pairs. To estimate false discovery rates, a later analysis permuted the HLA or CMV assignments 20 times. In a later analysis, co-occurring TCRs were grouped using DBSCAN, with TCRdist sequence similarity added in when clustering inside HLA-allele-positive subsets. Co-occurrence clustering excluded repertoires with fewer than 30,000 or more than 120,000 public chains, plus five with anomalous nucleotide sharing. The clones in this table, taken by TCRdb from immuneACCESS, are in-frame only. Not every clone is retained; where verified, under half of the shortfall comes from an unresolved V gene, and the cause of the rest is unknown. V and J calls and clone size are copied from that table; D and trimming were computed from the DNA. This sample holds approximately 170,000 clones; around four fifths were observed only once. The top ten clonotypes cover around 4.3% of the sample.

The CDR3 spans 13 residues, from the cysteine through the phenylalanine. Only CDR3 DNA is held: 39 bases, read in frame from base 1. V is trimmed back by 6 bases and J by 4 bases, and the junction contains 3 bases that no gene match accounts for. Per the germline V gene (reference sequence), LNHDA is the CDR1 and SQIVND is the CDR2. A note on this clone: No antigen is known for it. No base quality information exists; no much larger clone differs at one position.

The cohort comprised 666 healthy bone marrow donors. All cohort members were sampled while nominally healthy, although unrecorded immune exposures were likely present. The donor was CMV seropositive and belonged to the group of 250 to 300 seropositive cohort members. A peripheral blood sample was collected from each donor, and TCR beta sequencing was performed on peripheral blood mononuclear cells. Genomic DNA was extracted from the blood cell samples with the Qiagen DNeasy Blood Extraction Kit. The sequence is built from TRBV19 and TRBJ1-1, with 9 bases matching TRBD1. Material for sequencing was PBMCs. This clonotype was sampled from a man between 50 and 59 years old in good health and CMV-seropositive. CDR3 reads: CASRPDRGTEAFF. Here is the DNA: TGTGCCAGTAGACCGGACAGGGGCACTGAAGCTTTCTTT.